Below are 10 T cell receptor beta chains sequenced from a single sample in a study of blood T cell repertoires in COVID-19. Generated by immunoSEQ multiplex PCR, the TCRdb table keeps only in-frame clones and is missing some. The sample includes 300,000 to 350,000 clones, 80% to 90% seen only once; the top ten take about 4.2%. Sequenced: PBMCs or T cells enriched from blood (not recorded which). The receptors shown here come from a middle-aged woman with acute COVID-19.

J is TRBJ2-1 and V is TRBV9, with 7 bases fitting TRBD2. Germline V CDR1 and CDR2: SGDLS, YYNGEE. This CDR3 contains 14 residues. The J segment lost 2 bases and the V segment lost 2 bases, leaving 1 base of the junction unmatched. This CDR3 reads CASSVGLAYNEQFF. CDR3 sequence (DNA): TGTGCCAGCAGCGTCGGACTAGCCTACAATGAGCAGTTCTTC.

The chain employs TRBV5-6 and TRBJ2-7; a possible D gene is TRBD2 (5 bases). The CDR3 is made up of 18 amino acids. Trimming shortened V by 3 bases and J by 2 bases, and 24 bases separated the two germline ends. Per germline, CDR1 SGHDT and CDR2 YYEEEE. The CDR3 protein is CASSSAGIAHLRAYEQYF. As DNA, the CDR3 is TGTGCCAGCAGCTCGGCCGGGATCGCTCACCTCCGAGCCTACGAGCAGTACTTC.

This clone was picked up one time. The chain employs TRBV3-1 (or the pseudogene TRBV3-2) and TRBJ1-6, with unresolved D. V lost 2 bases to trimming and J lost 3 bases, with 5 bases between them. This CDR3 contains 14 residues. Germline V CDR1 and CDR2: LGHDT, YNNKEL (reference sequence). DNA for the CDR3: TGTGCCAGCAGCCAATCCGGCTATAATTCACCCCTCCACTTT. It is translated as CASSQSGYNSPLHF.

The chain recombines TRBV29-1 with TRBJ2-1, with D possibly TRBD2 on 5 matching bases. The germline gives CDR1 SQVTM, CDR2 ANQGSEA. The CDR3 is 14 residues long. V was clipped by 4 bases and J by 8 bases, with 18 bases between them. CDR3 sequence reads: CSVVRGRGIDEQFF. CDR3 sequence (DNA): TGCAGCGTTGTACGTGGGAGAGGTATCGATGAGCAGTTCTTC.

V usage is TRBV7-9 and J usage is TRBJ2-2, with D possibly matching TRBD1 (5 bases). V lost 7 bases to trimming and J lost 4 bases, with 16 bases between them. The CDR3 runs 15 residues. CDR1 and CDR2 from the germline V gene are SEHNR and FQNEAQ (reference sequence). CDR3 loop: CASMERQPPTGELFF. The CDR3 DNA sequence: TGTGCCAGCATGGAAAGACAGCCGCCCACCGGGGAGCTGTTTTTT. Full variable domain (rest looked up from reference TRBV7-9 and TRBJ2-2): DTGVSQNPRHKITKRGQNVTFRCDPISEHNRLYWYRQTLGQGPEFLTYFQNEAQLEKSRLLSDRFSAERPKGSFSTLEIQRTEQGDSAMYLCASMERQPPTGELFFGEGSRLTVL.

This sequence joins TRBV28 and TRBJ2-2; D not resolved. Trimming left V 7 bases short and J 6 bases short, with 18 bases between. The CDR3 length is 15 residues. Germline CDR1 reads MDHEN; CDR2 reads SYDVKM. The CDR3 sequence: CASTVPGAPPGELFF. The DNA of the CDR3 is TGTGCCAGCACCGTACCCGGAGCCCCCCCCGGGGAGCTGTTTTTT. Full variable domain (missing parts from reference TRBV28 and TRBJ2-2): DVKVTQSSRYLVKRTGEKVFLECVQDMDHENMFWYRQDPGLGLRLIYFSYDVKMKEKGDIPEGYSVSREKKERFSLILESASTNQTSMYLCASTVPGAPPGELFFGEGSRLTVL.

The chain combines TRBV14 with TRBJ1-3; 11 bases align to TRBD1. This CDR3 has 18 residues. V trimming: 5 bases; J trimming: 4 bases; junction bases outside the gene matches: 13. Germline assignment: CDR1 SGHDN and CDR2 FVKESK. The CDR3: CASSSGTGGISGGNTIYF. DNA for the CDR3: TGTGCCAGCAGCTCCGGGACAGGGGGTATTTCGGGCGGAAACACCATATATTTT.

The genes are TRBV18 and TRBJ1-2, with D possibly matching TRBD1 (5 bases). V was clipped by 0 bases and J by 2 bases, with 22 bases between them. CDR1 and CDR2 (germline): KGHSH, LQKENI. The CDR3 is made up of 19 amino acids. As DNA, the CDR3 is TGTGCCAGCTCACCACCGAACAGGCCGACCTTTTCCCCAAACTATGGCTACACCTTC. Translated: CASSPPNRPTFSPNYGYTF.

The chain uses TRBV7-8 and TRBJ2-3; TRBD1 agrees at 9 bases. The CDR3 covers 13 residues. V dropped 5 bases and J dropped 10; count of bases not matched to a gene: 7. Germline CDR1 and CDR2: SGHVS and FQNEAQ. The CDR3 DNA reads TGTGCCAGCAGCCTGGATAGACAGGGGGCGCAGTATTTT. Protein: CASSLDRQGAQYF. The full variable domain, completed using reference TRBV7-8 and TRBJ2-3, is GAGVSQSPRYKVAKRGQDVALRCDPISGHVSLFWYQQALGQGPEFLTYFQNEAQLDKSGLPSDRFFAERPEGSVSTLKIQRTQQEDSAVYLCASSLDRQGAQYFGPGTRLTVL.

The CDR3 coding sequence is TGTGCCAGCAGCCAGGGGACAGGGTGGAATCCCTACGAGCAGTACTTC. Translating it yields CASSQGTGWNPYEQYF. This chain connects TRBV3-1 (or the pseudogene TRBV3-2) to TRBJ2-7; TRBD1 aligns across 9 bases. The CDR3 runs to 16 residues. With 3 bases clipped from V and 2 bases from J, the junction kept 8 bases outside the gene matches. Germline V gene data show CDR1 as LGHDT and CDR2 as YNNKEL (reference sequence).